This TCR beta chain emerged from a study of blood T cell repertoires in COVID-19. Study as a whole: Collection of acute and convalescent COVID-19 samples took place in the United States, Italy and Spain. The cDNA or gDNA used as material had been derived from T cells, B-cell-depleted T cells, or PBMCs.

V was clipped by 9 bases and J by 2 bases; unmatched bases: 5. The CDR3 contains 13 residues. The V gene's germline CDR1 is KGHDR and CDR2 SFDVKD. Authors' analysis steps: Estimation of nucleated cell counts was performed using reference gene primer amplification. Produced via immunoSEQ multiplex PCR; TCRdb's table is partial and in-frame only. The V and J calls and clone size come from that table; D and trimming were worked out from the DNA. The sample shows 55,000 to 65,000 clones, roughly 88% of them seen only once. This clone was counted between two and nine times. This chain joins TRBV24-1 and TRBJ1-1; TRBD1 matches 7 bases. The TCR was taken from a human donor in a cohort sampled during active COVID-19. Sequencing was carried out using peripheral blood. This CDR3 is CATGTAGNTEAFF. As DNA, the CDR3 is TGTGCCACCGGGACAGCTGGCAACACTGAAGCTTTCTTT.